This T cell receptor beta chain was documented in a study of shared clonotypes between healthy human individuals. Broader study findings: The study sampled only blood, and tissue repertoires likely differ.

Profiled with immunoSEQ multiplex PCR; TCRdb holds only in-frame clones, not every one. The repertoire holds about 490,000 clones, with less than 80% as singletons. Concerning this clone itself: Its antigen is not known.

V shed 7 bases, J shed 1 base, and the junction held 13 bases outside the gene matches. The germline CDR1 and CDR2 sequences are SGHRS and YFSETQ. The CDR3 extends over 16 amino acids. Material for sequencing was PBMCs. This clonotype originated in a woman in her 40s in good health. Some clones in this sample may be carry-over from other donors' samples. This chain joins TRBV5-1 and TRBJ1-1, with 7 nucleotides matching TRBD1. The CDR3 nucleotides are TGCGCCAGCCAGGGGACATACAGGGGTAGGAACACTGAAGCTTTCTTT. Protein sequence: CASQGTYRGRNTEAFF.